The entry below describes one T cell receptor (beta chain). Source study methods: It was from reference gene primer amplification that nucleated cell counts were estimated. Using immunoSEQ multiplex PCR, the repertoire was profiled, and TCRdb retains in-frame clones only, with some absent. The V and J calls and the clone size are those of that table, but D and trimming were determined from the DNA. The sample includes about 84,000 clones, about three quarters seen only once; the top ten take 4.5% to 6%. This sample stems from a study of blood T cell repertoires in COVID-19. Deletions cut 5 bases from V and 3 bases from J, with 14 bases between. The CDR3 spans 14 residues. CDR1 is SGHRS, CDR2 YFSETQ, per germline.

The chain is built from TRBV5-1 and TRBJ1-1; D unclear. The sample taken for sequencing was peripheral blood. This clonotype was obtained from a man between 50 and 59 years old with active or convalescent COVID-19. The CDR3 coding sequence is TGCGCCAGCAGTTCGGGGTTTCTCTACACTGAAGCTTTCTTT. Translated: CASSSGFLYTEAFF.